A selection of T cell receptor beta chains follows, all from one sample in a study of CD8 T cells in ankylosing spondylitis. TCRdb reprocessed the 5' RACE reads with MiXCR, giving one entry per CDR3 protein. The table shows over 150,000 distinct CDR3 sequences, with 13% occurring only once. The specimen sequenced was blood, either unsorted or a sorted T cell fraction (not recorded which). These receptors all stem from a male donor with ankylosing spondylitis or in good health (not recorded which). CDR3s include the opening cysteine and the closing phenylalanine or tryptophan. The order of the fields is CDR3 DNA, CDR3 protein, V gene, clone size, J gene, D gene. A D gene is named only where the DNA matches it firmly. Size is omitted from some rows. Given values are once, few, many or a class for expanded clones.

CDR3 DNA: TGTGCCAGCAGTGTTCCCGGGACAGGGAATATAGGTGGGACAGATACGCAGTATTTT
CDR3 protein: CASSVPGTGNIGGTDTQYF
V gene: TRBV27
clone size: many
J gene: TRBJ2-3
D gene: TRBD1

CDR3 DNA: TGTGCCAGCAGAGCCGGACAGGGAAGGGAAAAACTGTTTTTT
CDR3 protein: CASRAGQGREKLFF
V gene: TRBV6-1
clone size: few
J gene: TRBJ1-4
D gene: TRBD1

CDR3 DNA: TGCAGTGCCAGTACCAGAAGACTAGCGGGAACCACCGGGGAGCTGTTTTTT
CDR3 protein: CSASTRRLAGTTGELFF
V gene: TRBV20-1
clone size: few
J gene: TRBJ2-2
D gene: TRBD2

CDR3 DNA: TGTGCCAGCAGTGGGGGACTAGGGGTTGGGAATGAGCAGTTCTTC
CDR3 protein: CASSGGLGVGNEQFF
V gene: TRBV6-1
clone size: few
J gene: TRBJ2-1
D gene: TRBD2

CDR3 DNA: TGTGCCAGCAGCGTAGGTCGGGCGGGGGGGCGTTATGAGCAGTTCTTC
CDR3 protein: CASSVGRAGGRYEQFF
V gene: TRBV9
clone size: few
J gene: TRBJ2-1
D gene: TRBD2

CDR3 DNA: TGTGCCAGCAGTGAAGCCCCCGACAGATACTACGAGCAGTACTTC
CDR3 protein: CASSEAPDRYYEQYF
V gene: TRBV2
clone size: few
J gene: TRBJ2-7
D gene: .

CDR3 DNA: TGTGCCAGCAGTCCCGGGAGCAGGGTTGGAGAGACCCAGTACTTC
CDR3 protein: CASSPGSRVGETQYF
V gene: TRBV11-2
clone size: few
J gene: TRBJ2-5
D gene: .

CDR3 DNA: TGCGCCAGTACGGGAGAAAAACCCTACGAGCAGTACTTC
CDR3 protein: CASTGEKPYEQYF
V gene: TRBV10-2
clone size: few
J gene: TRBJ2-7
D gene: .

CDR3 DNA: TGCGCCAGCAGCCAAGTATGGGGCACTGAAGCTTTCTTT
CDR3 protein: CASSQVWGTEAFF
V gene: TRBV4-1
clone size: many
J gene: TRBJ1-1
D gene: .

CDR3 DNA: TGTGCCAGCAGCTTAACCCCGATGGGTGAAGCTTTCTTT
CDR3 protein: CASSLTPMGEAFF
V gene: TRBV11-2
clone size: .
J gene: TRBJ1-1
D gene: .

CDR3 DNA: TGCAGTGCCAAGGACAGGGACTCCTACGAGCAGTACTTC
CDR3 protein: CSAKDRDSYEQYF
V gene: TRBV20-1
clone size: .
J gene: TRBJ2-7
D gene: TRBD1

CDR3 DNA: TGTGCCACCAGCAGAGTGGGTCTGGGCCAAAACATTCAGTACTTC
CDR3 protein: CATSRVGLGQNIQYF
V gene: TRBV15
clone size: .
J gene: TRBJ2-4
D gene: .

CDR3 DNA: TGTGCCTGGAGCCTAGGGAGAGGCGGGAGGCGTTTTGAGCAGTACTTC
CDR3 protein: CAWSLGRGGRRFEQYF
V gene: TRBV30
clone size: .
J gene: TRBJ2-7
D gene: TRBD2